The 2 T cell receptor beta chains in this list originate from one sample, sequenced in a study of beta chain features in type 1 diabetes. General study points: Patients with Type 1 diabetes showed moderately but significantly shorter TCRB CDR3s in all four CD4+ subsets.

Antigens for these TCRs are unknown. What was sequenced were expressed TCRB transcripts, since all of the isolated RNA had been reverse transcribed. The protocol was immunoSEQ multiplex PCR, while the TCRdb copy is restricted to in-frame clones and leaves out a portion. The repertoire holds over 200,000 clones, with approximately 11% as singletons. The specimen was naive CD4+ T cells from blood. These receptors were collected from a man aged 30 to 39 with type 1 diabetes.

The rearrangement uses TRBV2 and TRBJ2-1; D is possibly TRBD1 (5 bases). Germline loops: CDR1 SNHLY, CDR2 FYNNEI. V lost 4 bases and J lost 0, with 10 bases in between. The CDR3 extends over 15 amino acids. CDR3 sequence reads: CASSVSRDSYNEQFF. In DNA, the CDR3 is TGTGCCAGCAGTGTATCCAGGGACTCCTACAATGAGCAGTTCTTC.

The V and J genes are TRBV5-4 and TRBJ1-1; D is undetermined. The CDR3 is 14 amino acids. Germline V gives CDR1 SGHNT, CDR2 YYREEE (reference sequence). Trimming took 5 bases from V and 1 from J, leaving 12 bases between them. The CDR3 region has the DNA TGTGCCAGCAGTCAGGAGGTACAGAACACTGAAGCTTTCTTT. Protein product: CASSQEVQNTEAFF.